The 31 T cell receptor delta chains below come from one sample, sequenced in a study of Vδ1+ human thymocytes. Sequences come from RNA converted to cDNA by reverse transcription. Pooled V-gene forward primers with one constant-region reverse primer generated the CDR3 amplicons by multiplex PCR. TCRdb reanalysed the multiplex PCR reads via CATT. The sample lists 50,000 to 60,000 delta-chain clones, roughly 16% occurring once. Whole-study findings and limits: Thymic TRG and TRD repertoires appeared highly polyclonal.

For these TCRs, the target antigens are not known. The sequenced material came from Vdelta1+ gamma-delta thymocytes from the thymus. Subset defined: FACS-sorted CD3+ TCRalphabeta- TCRVdelta1+ TCRVdelta2- thymocytes. Receptors originate from a girl less than two years old who had congenital heart surgery.

In this sample, this clone turned up a few times. The chain couples TRDV1 to TRDJ1; TRDD3 might be the D (6 bases). This CDR3 has 20 amino acids. Trimming pared 5 bases from V and 0 bases from J, leaving 28 bases between. CDR1 and CDR2 from the germline V gene are TSWWSYY and QGS. In DNA, the CDR3 is TGTGCTCTTGGGAGCGATCTCCTTTTTCAGTGGGGGCACTACACCGATAAACTCATCTTT. Encoded protein: CALGSDLLFQWGHYTDKLIF.

This clone has more than one count but fewer than ten. This chain links TRDV1 with TRDJ1; 12 bases align to TRDD3. J gave up 8 bases and V 5 bases, and 33 bases lay outside the gene matches. Germline loops: CDR1 TSWWSYY, CDR2 QGS. The CDR3 runs 23 residues. CDR3 sequence: CALGLPGSPPFTGGYSAFGKLIF. CDR3 nucleotides: TGTGCTCTTGGGTTACCGGGTTCCCCTCCTTTTACTGGGGGATACTCGGCTTTTGGGAAACTCATCTTT.

The chain has TRDV1 and TRDJ1; TRDD3 matches 8 bases. Per the germline V gene, CDR1 is TSWWSYY and CDR2 is QGS. This CDR3 region has 24 residues. Losses at the gene ends were 0 bases for V and 0 bases for J; bases not matched to a gene: 27. CDR3 sequence: CALGELKGEGTGGYPTINTDKLIF. The CDR3 DNA follows: TGTGCTCTTGGGGAACTAAAGGGAGAGGGTACTGGGGGTTACCCCACGATCAACACCGATAAACTCATCTTT.

The chain carries TRDV1 and TRDJ1; the match to TRDD3 covers 9 bases. The V gene's germline CDR1 is TSWWSYY and CDR2 QGS. CDR3 length: 18 residues. Germline trimming cut 2 bases from V and 5 bases from J; bases unmatched to any gene: 15. The chain's CDR3 is CALGETPFVLGDPDKLIF. The CDR3 coding sequence is TGTGCTCTTGGGGAAACTCCCTTCGTACTGGGGGACCCAGATAAACTCATCTTT.

This clone turned up a few times. J is TRDJ1 and V is TRDV1; 10 positions agree with TRDD3. Germline trimming cut 2 bases from V and 0 bases from J; bases unmatched to any gene: 21. The CDR3 is 22 amino acids. In germline, CDR1 is TSWWSYY, CDR2 QGS. The CDR3 loop is CALGETARAPLGDTLYTDKLIF. DNA for the CDR3: TGTGCTCTTGGGGAAACCGCCAGGGCCCCTTTGGGGGATACCCTATACACCGATAAACTCATCTTT.

The chain uses TRDV1 and TRDJ1; TRDD3 matches 11 bases. Germline assignment: CDR1 TSWWSYY and CDR2 QGS. CDR3 length: 21 residues. Trimming at V came to 0 bases and at J to 1 base, leaving 16 bases not matched to a gene. The CDR3 reads CALGELGLHYTGGYGTDKLIF. DNA of the CDR3: TGTGCTCTTGGGGAACTCGGCCTACACTATACTGGGGGATATGGCACCGATAAACTCATCTTT.

This clone appeared a few times. The V gene is TRDV1, the J gene TRDJ1; 7 positions agree with TRDD2. The CDR3 totals 22 residues. The germline V gene encodes CDR1 TSWWSYY and CDR2 QGS. Trimming removed 4 bases from V and 0 bases from J; junction bases left unmatched: 26. The CDR3 here is CALGGAFLETSSGSLYTDKLIF. As DNA, the CDR3 is TGTGCTCTTGGGGGAGCCTTCCTCGAGACCTCTAGCGGGTCCCTGTACACCGATAAACTCATCTTT.

The chain uses TRDV1 and TRDJ1; D may be TRDD2 (6 bases). V lost 5 bases to trimming and J lost 0 bases, with 22 bases between them. This CDR3 contains 18 residues. Germline V gene lookup returns CDR1 TSWWSYY and CDR2 QGS. The CDR3 DNA reads as TGTGCTCTTGGGAAATTCCTAGTCCGGGGGCGCTACACCGATAAACTCATCTTT. Amino acids: CALGKFLVRGRYTDKLIF.

This clone turned up a few times. The chain is built from TRDV1 and TRDJ1; 9 bases are shared with TRDD3. The CDR3 runs to 22 residues. Germline CDR1 and CDR2: TSWWSYY and QGS. V lost 7 bases and J lost 4; bases outside the gene matches: 31. DNA of the CDR3: TGTGCTCTTGAGTCCCATGGGGAGGGGGATACCCTAGGAGTTCATGCGGACGATAAACTCATCTTT. It translates to CALESHGEGDTLGVHADDKLIF.

This clone has a handful of counts. The chain is built from TRDV1 and TRDJ1, with 13 bases that match TRDD3. Unmatched junction bases numbered 18, after V lost 3 bases and J lost 2 bases. The CDR3 is 21 residues long. In germline, CDR1 is TSWWSYY, CDR2 QGS. CDR3 coding DNA: TGTGCTCTTGGGGATTTCTTTCCTAGTAGGCACTGGGGGATACGAACCGATAAACTCATCTTT. Protein sequence: CALGDFFPSRHWGIRTDKLIF.

The genes are TRDV1 and TRDJ1, with D possibly being TRDD3 (5 bases). The CDR3 sequence is 15 residues long. CDR1 is TSWWSYY and CDR2 is QGS in the germline V gene. The V end was cut by 4 bases, the J end by 3 bases, with 15 bases between. The CDR3 nucleotides read TGTGCTCTTGGGGGCCCATGGGATGGGCCCGATAAACTCATCTTT. It yields the protein CALGGPWDGPDKLIF.

This clone came up a few times. V usage is TRDV1 and J usage is TRDJ1; D might be TRDD2 (6 bases). Germline values: CDR1 TSWWSYY, CDR2 QGS. Trimming removed 3 bases from V and 0 bases from J, with 17 bases in between. CDR3 length: 17 residues. The CDR3 DNA is TGTGCTCTTGGGGACTATATGATCCTACTGGACACCGATAAACTCATCTTT. It encodes CALGDYMILLDTDKLIF.

This chain uses TRDV1 with TRDJ1, with unresolved D. This CDR3 region has 16 residues. Per germline, CDR1 TSWWSYY and CDR2 QGS. V lost 4 bases and J lost 0, with 15 bases in between. Here the CDR3 DNA reads TGTGCTCTTGGGGGGGTGGGTATTCCCCACACCGATAAACTCATCTTT. Translation gives CALGGVGIPHTDKLIF.

As for this clone: Other nucleotide sequences in the sample specify the same CDR3. The chain recombines TRDV1 with TRDJ1; D unresolved. The germline V gene encodes CDR1 TSWWSYY and CDR2 QGS. This CDR3 is 16 amino acids long. Trimming stripped 4 bases from V and 0 bases from J, with 15 bases between. The CDR3 protein is CALGVLYIPHTDKLIF. The CDR3 DNA reads TGTGCTCTTGGGGTCCTGTATATTCCCCACACCGATAAACTCATCTTT.

The chain employs TRDV1 and TRDJ1; unclear D gene. Germline assignment: CDR1 TSWWSYY and CDR2 QGS. Trimming shortened V by 1 base and J by 1 base, and 25 bases separated the two germline ends. The CDR3 runs to 20 residues. The CDR3 loop reads CALGEPRNLGAADSTDKLIF. CDR3 DNA: TGTGCTCTTGGGGAACCCAGGAATCTCGGGGCAGCAGACTCCACCGATAAACTCATCTTT.

This clone was recorded a few times. This chain links TRDV2 with TRDJ1, with D possibly matching TRDD3 (6 bases). The length of the CDR3 is 16 residues. Germline lookup yields CDR1 GEAIGNYY and CDR2 EKD. Trimming pared 3 bases from V and 5 bases from J, leaving 21 bases between. CDR3 amino acids: CACDSNAGESGDKLIF. CDR3 DNA sequence: TGTGCCTGTGACTCCAACGCGGGGGAGTCCGGAGATAAACTCATCTTT.

This clone was picked up a small number of times. The rearrangement joins TRDV1 to TRDJ1, with 7 bases matching TRDD3. CDR3 length equals 19 residues. Germline assignment: CDR1 TSWWSYY and CDR2 QGS. V shed 5 bases, J shed 0 bases, and the junction held 18 bases outside the gene matches. CDR3: CALGPYYLPLGDYTDKLIF. CDR3 DNA: TGTGCTCTTGGGCCCTACTACCTACCCTTGGGGGACTACACCGATAAACTCATCTTT.

The rearrangement joins TRDV1 to TRDJ1, with 12 bases aligning to TRDD3. J was trimmed by 0 bases and V by 2 bases; bases with no gene match: 4. The CDR3 is 17 amino acids. Germline V gene sequence: CDR1 TSWWSYY, CDR2 QGS. The CDR3 loop reads CALGEGLGDTYTDKLIF. CDR3 nucleotide sequence: TGTGCTCTTGGGGAAGGGCTGGGGGATACGTACACCGATAAACTCATCTTT.

The V call is TRDV1, the J call TRDJ1, with a weak D call TRDD3 (6 bases). The V gene lost 0 bases and the J gene lost 0 bases, with 17 bases spanning the gap. The length of the CDR3 is 18 residues. CDR1 is TSWWSYY and CDR2 is QGS in the germline V gene. CDR3 amino acids: CALGELARGSWYTDKLIF. The CDR3 nucleotides read TGTGCTCTTGGGGAACTGGCCAGGGGGAGCTGGTACACCGATAAACTCATCTTT.

The V gene is TRDV1, the J gene TRDJ1, with D perhaps TRDD2 (6 bases). CDR3 length: 14 residues. Per germline, CDR1 TSWWSYY and CDR2 QGS. Trimming removed 4 bases at V and 3 bases at J, with 12 bases between. CDR3 protein: CALGAFPSPDKLIF. CDR3 in DNA: TGTGCTCTTGGGGCGTTTCCTAGTCCCGATAAACTCATCTTT.

This clone occurred many times. The chain links TRDV2 to TRDJ1; no firm D call. Germline CDR1 and CDR2: GEAIGNYY and EKD. Trimming took off 0 bases at V and 0 bases at J, with 10 bases between the two ends. The CDR3 contains 15 residues. In nucleotides, the CDR3 is TGTGCCTGTGACACCGAATTGCCCTACACCGATAAACTCATCTTT. Translation gives CACDTELPYTDKLIF.

This clone was counted only a few times. The genes are TRDV1 and TRDJ1; 9 bases agree with TRDD3. CDR3 length equals 22 residues. Germline-derived CDR1 and CDR2 are TSWWSYY and QGS. Unmatched junction bases numbered 24, after V lost 3 bases and J lost 1 base. CDR3 sequence: CALGEALFALGELVGFTDKLIF. CDR3 sequence (DNA): TGTGCTCTTGGGGAGGCCTTATTCGCACTGGGGGAACTCGTTGGATTCACCGATAAACTCATCTTT.

This clone appeared a few times. The rearrangement links TRDV1 to TRDJ1; D unclear. The CDR3 extends over 19 amino acids. The germline gives CDR1 TSWWSYY, CDR2 QGS. Trimming cost V 3 bases and J 7 bases, with 30 bases left between them. The CDR3 sequence: CALGDSRPVLLRGSGKLIF. CDR3 sequence (DNA): TGTGCTCTTGGGGATAGTCGCCCCGTACTACTGAGGGGTTCGGGTAAACTCATCTTT.

The chain recombines TRDV1 with TRDJ1; 10 bases map to TRDD3. J gave up 7 bases and V 2 bases, and 25 bases lay outside the gene matches. The CDR3 totals 21 residues. The germline CDR1 and CDR2 sequences are TSWWSYY and QGS. The DNA for the CDR3 is TGTGCTCTTGGGGAAGCCGTGAACGGCGCGTTACTGGGGGGATACGCGACTAAACTCATCTTT. It is translated as CALGEAVNGALLGGYATKLIF.

The rearrangement uses TRDV1 and TRDJ1; 11 positions match TRDD3. CDR1 and CDR2 from the germline V gene are TSWWSYY and QGS. This CDR3 spans 23 amino acids. With V trimmed by 0 bases and J by 0 bases, 21 bases remained unmatched. The CDR3 here is CALGELIPSLVLGDSDYTDKLIF. CDR3 in DNA: TGTGCTCTTGGGGAACTAATCCCTTCCCTCGTACTGGGGGATAGTGATTACACCGATAAACTCATCTTT.

The table lists this clone with a few counts. This chain connects TRDV1 to TRDJ1; 12 bases match TRDD3. The CDR3 has 27 amino acids. CDR1 and CDR2 (germline): TSWWSYY, QGS. V was clipped by 2 bases and J by 2 bases; unmatched bases: 36. This CDR3 reads CALGEAGGFLPESELLGDTLLTDKLIF. The CDR3, as DNA: TGTGCTCTTGGGGAAGCTGGGGGGTTCCTACCTGAATCCGAATTACTGGGGGATACTTTGTTGACCGATAAACTCATCTTT.

This clone occurred a few times. J is TRDJ1 and V is TRDV1; TRDD3 matches 9 bases. The CDR3 consists of 23 residues. CDR1 and CDR2 (germline): TSWWSYY, QGS. The V and J ends lost 2 bases and 0 bases, in that order; junction bases with no gene match: 25. CDR3 DNA sequence: TGTGCTCTTGGGGAAAACGGCCTAGAGGCGTACTGGGGGGATACCCTGTACACCGATAAACTCATCTTT. Residues: CALGENGLEAYWGDTLYTDKLIF.

The chain employs TRDV1 and TRDJ1, with 10 nucleotides matching TRDD3. Germline-derived CDR1 and CDR2 are TSWWSYY and QGS. The CDR3 runs to 21 residues. J was trimmed by 2 bases and V by 0 bases; bases with no gene match: 18. The CDR3 DNA follows: TGTGCTCTTGGGGAACTAGGGGGAGAGTTGGTGATGGGGGATACAACCGATAAACTCATCTTT. Protein: CALGELGGELVMGDTTDKLIF.

The chain employs TRDV1 and TRDJ1; the match to TRDD3 covers 11 bases. This CDR3 spans 24 amino acids. Trimming cost V 0 bases and J 0 bases; bases outside gene matches: 24. From germline, CDR1 is TSWWSYY and CDR2 QGS. The CDR3 region is CALGELPGPTERLGDKGYTDKLIF. The CDR3 DNA reads as TGTGCTCTTGGGGAACTCCCCGGGCCTACGGAGAGACTGGGGGATAAGGGATACACCGATAAACTCATCTTT.

The rearrangement joins TRDV1 to TRDJ1; 10 positions match TRDD3. Germline-derived CDR1 and CDR2 are TSWWSYY and QGS. J was trimmed by 4 bases and V by 5 bases; bases with no gene match: 31. CDR3 length equals 23 residues. The CDR3 here is CALGPQKNSYGGLLGDAGDKLIF. CDR3 DNA: TGTGCTCTTGGGCCCCAAAAGAATTCCTACGGCGGACTACTGGGGGATGCCGGCGATAAACTCATCTTT.

V and J are TRDV1 and TRDJ1; a possible D gene is TRDD2 (6 bases). This CDR3 is built from 23 residues. Trimming shortened V by 4 bases and J by 5 bases, and 41 bases separated the two germline ends. Germline V gene lookup returns CDR1 TSWWSYY and CDR2 QGS. CDR3 sequence reads: CALGGPTIFPSLTGGPQGDKLIF. As DNA, the CDR3 is TGTGCTCTTGGGGGGCCCACGATATTTCCTAGCCTTACCGGGGGCCCTCAGGGGGATAAACTCATCTTT.